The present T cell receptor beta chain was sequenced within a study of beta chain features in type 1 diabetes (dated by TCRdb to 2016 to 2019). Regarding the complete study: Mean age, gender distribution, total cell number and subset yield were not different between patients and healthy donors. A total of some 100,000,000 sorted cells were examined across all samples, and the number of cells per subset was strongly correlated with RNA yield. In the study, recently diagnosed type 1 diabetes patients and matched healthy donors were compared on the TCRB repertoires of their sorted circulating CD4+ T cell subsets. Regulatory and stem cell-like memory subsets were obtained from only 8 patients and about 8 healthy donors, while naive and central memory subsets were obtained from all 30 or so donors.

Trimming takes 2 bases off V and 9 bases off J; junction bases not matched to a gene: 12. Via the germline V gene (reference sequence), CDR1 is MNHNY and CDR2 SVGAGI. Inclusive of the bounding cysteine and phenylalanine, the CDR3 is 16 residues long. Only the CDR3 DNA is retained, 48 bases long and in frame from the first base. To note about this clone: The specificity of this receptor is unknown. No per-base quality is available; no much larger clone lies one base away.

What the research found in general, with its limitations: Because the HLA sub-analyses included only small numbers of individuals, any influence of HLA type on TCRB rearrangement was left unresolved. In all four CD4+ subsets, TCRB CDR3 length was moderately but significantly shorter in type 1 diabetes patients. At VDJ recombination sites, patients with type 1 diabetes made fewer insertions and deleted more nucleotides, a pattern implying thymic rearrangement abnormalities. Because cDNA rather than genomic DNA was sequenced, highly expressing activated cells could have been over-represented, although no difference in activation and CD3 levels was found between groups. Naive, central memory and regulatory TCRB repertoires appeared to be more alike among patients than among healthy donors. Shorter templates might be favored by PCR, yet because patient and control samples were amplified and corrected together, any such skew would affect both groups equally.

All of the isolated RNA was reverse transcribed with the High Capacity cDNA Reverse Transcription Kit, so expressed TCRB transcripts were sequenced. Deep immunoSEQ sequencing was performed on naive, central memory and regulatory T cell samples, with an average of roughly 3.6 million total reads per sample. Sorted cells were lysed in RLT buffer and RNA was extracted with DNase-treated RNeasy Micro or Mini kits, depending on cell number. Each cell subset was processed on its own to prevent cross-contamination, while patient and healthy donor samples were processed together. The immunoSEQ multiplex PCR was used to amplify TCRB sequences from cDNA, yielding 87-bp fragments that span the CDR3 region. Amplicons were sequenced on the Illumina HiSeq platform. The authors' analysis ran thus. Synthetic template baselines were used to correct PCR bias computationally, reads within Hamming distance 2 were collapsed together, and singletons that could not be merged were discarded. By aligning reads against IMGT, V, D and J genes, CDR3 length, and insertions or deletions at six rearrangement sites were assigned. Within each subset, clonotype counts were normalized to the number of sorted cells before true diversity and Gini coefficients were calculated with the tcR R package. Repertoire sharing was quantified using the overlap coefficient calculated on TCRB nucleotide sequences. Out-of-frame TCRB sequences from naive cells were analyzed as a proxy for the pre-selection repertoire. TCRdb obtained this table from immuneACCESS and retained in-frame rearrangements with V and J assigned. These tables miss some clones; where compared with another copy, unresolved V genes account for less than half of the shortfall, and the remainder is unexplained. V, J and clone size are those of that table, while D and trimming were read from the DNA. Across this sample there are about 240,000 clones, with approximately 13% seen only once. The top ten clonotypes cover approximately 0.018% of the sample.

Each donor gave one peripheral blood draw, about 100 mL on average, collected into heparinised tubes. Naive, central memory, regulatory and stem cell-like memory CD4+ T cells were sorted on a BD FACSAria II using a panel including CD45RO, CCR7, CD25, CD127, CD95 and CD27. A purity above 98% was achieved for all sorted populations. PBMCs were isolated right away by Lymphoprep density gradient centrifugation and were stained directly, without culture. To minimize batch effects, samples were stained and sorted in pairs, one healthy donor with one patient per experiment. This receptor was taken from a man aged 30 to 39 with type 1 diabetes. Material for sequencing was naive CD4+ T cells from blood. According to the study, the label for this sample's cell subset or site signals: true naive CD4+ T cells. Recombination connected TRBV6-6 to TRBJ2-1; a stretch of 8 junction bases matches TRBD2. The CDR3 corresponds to CASSYVPAGVPGEQFF. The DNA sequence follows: TGTGCCAGCAGTTACGTCCCAGCGGGGGTCCCGGGTGAGCAGTTCTTC.